A single T cell receptor (beta chain) is shown here with its context. What it binds is not known. Template switching with 5'RACE generated the TCR cDNA and added a universal primer site and UMIs. From the 5' RACE reads, TCRdb called clonotypes with MiXCR, one entry per CDR3 protein. Of over 250,000 distinct CDR3 sequences in the sample, about 5% were seen once. This record comes from a study of T cells after yellow fever vaccination. For the study at large: Preparation of the low-cell-number fractions used SMART-Seq v4 Ultra Low Input. General observations from the study: CD4 and CD8 compartments shared a small share of clonotypes, likely from convergent recombination. By day 5 rather than day 15, the secondary response had peaked, though it was weaker.

The germline V and J ends were trimmed by 7 bases and 0 bases, with 5 bases remaining between them. CDR1 and CDR2 from the germline V gene are MNHEY and SVGAGI. This CDR3 comprises 12 residues. The chain is built from TRBV6-5 and TRBJ2-3; unclear D gene. This clonotype originated in a man aged 18 to 30 who received the YFV17D yellow fever vaccine. The sequences come from CD4+ T cells sorted from PBMCs, collected on the day of the yellow fever booster vaccination. The CDR3 DNA reads TGTGCCAGCACCTTAAGCACAGATACGCAGTATTTT. This codes for CASTLSTDTQYF.